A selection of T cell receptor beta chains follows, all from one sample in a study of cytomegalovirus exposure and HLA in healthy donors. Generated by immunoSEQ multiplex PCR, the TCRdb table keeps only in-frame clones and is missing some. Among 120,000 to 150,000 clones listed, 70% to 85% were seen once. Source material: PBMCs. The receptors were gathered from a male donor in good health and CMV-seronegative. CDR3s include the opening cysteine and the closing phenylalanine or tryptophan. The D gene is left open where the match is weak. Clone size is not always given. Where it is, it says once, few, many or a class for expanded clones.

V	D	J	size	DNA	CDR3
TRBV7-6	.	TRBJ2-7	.	TGTGCCAGCAGCGCAGTACAGGGTGGTTACGAGCAGTACTTC	CASSAVQGGYEQYF
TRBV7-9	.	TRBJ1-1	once	TGTGCCAGCAGCTTAGCTACAGATGAAGCTTTCTTT	CASSLATDEAFF
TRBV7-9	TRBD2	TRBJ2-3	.	TGTGCCATCCGAGGGGCGGGAGGGCCCAGCGCAGATACGCAGTATTTT	CAIRGAGGPSADTQYF
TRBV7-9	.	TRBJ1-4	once	TGTGCCAGCAGAAATCGGGATGAAAAACTGTTTTTT	CASRNRDEKLFF
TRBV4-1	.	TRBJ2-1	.	TGCGCCAGCAGTCAACTCGCGGGACTGTTCTCCTACAATGAGCAGTTCTTC	CASSQLAGLFSYNEQFF
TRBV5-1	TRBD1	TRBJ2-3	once	TGCGCCACCTCCGATCAACAGGGGTCCACCACAGATACGCAGTATTTT	CATSDQQGSTTDTQYF
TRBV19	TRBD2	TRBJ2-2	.	TGTGCCAGTAGTATAGACCCGGGACTAGCGGTCCATGATACCGGGGAGCTGTTTTTT	CASSIDPGLAVHDTGELFF
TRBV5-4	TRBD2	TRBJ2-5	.	TGTGCCAGCAGCTTGATGAGCAGCGGGAGGGCCGGGGAGACCCAGTACTTC	CASSLMSSGRAGETQYF
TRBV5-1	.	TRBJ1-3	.	TGCGCCAGCACCCCAGGGGATCTCGTTTCTGGAAACACCATATATTTT	CASTPGDLVSGNTIYF
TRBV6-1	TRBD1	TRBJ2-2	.	TGTGCCAGCAGGCCGGGACAGGAGAACACCGGGGAGCTGTTTTTT	CASRPGQENTGELFF
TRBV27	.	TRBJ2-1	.	TGTGCCAGCAGTCCGAGGGCGTACAATGAGCAGTTCTTC	CASSPRAYNEQFF
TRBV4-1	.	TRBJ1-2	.	TGCGCCAGCAGCCAAAGTGGCAACCACTATGGCTACACCTTC	CASSQSGNHYGYTF
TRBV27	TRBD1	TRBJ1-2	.	TGTGCCAGCAGCTCGCCGGGACAGAACTCTTATGGCTACACCTTC	CASSSPGQNSYGYTF
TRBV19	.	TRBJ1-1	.	TGTGCCAGTAGTATAAGTGGGAGAGTGAACACTGAAGCTTTCTTT	CASSISGRVNTEAFF
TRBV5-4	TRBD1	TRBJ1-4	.	TGTGCCAGCAGCTCGCCGGGACAGGGGGCTGAACTGTTTTTT	CASSSPGQGAELFF
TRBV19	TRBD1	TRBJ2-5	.	TGTGCCAGTAGTCCGAGACAGGGTAGTTTAGAGACCCAGTACTTC	CASSPRQGSLETQYF
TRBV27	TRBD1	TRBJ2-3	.	TGTGCCAGCAGTCCCCGGGACAGGGCTGACACAGATACGCAGTATTTT	CASSPRDRADTDTQYF
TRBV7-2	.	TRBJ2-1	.	TGTGCCAGCAGCTTCTACTACTCCTCCTACAATGAGCAGTTCTTC	CASSFYYSSYNEQFF
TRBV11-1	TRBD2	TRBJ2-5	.	TGTGCCAGCAGCTTTAGGCCAGCGGGAGTGGGAGAGACCCAGTACTTC	CASSFRPAGVGETQYF
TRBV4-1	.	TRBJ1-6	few	TGCGCCAGCAGCCAAAGACGCAGTCCGGAGGATTCACCCCTCCACTTT	CASSQRRSPEDSPLHF
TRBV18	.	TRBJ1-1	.	TGTGCCAGCTCACCATTCGCGGATATGAACACTGAAGCTTTCTTT	CASSPFADMNTEAFF
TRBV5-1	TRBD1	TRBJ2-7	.	TGCGCCAGCAGCTTGGGACAGGGACCCTACGAGCAGTACTTC	CASSLGQGPYEQYF
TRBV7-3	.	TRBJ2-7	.	TGTGCCAGCAGCTTAAACGCGTGCCAGGGGCAAAAGTGTATCGCCTACGAGCAGTACTTC	CASSLNACQGQKCIAYEQYF
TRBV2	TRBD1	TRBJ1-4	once	TGTGCCAGTAAATCCCGGACAGGAACTAATGAAAAACTGTCTTTT	CASKSRTGTNEKLSF
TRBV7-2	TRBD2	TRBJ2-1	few	TGTGCCAGCAGCCCGTGGACTAGCGGGAGAGATGAGCAGTTCTTC	CASSPWTSGRDEQFF
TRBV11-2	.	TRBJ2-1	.	TGTGCCAGCAGAAACAACGGACTCGGCGGAGCCAGGGAGCAGTTCTTC	CASRNNGLGGAREQFF
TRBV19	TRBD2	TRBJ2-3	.	TGTGCCAGTAGCCGACCTAGCGGGAGTCCAGATACGCAGTATTTT	CASSRPSGSPDTQYF
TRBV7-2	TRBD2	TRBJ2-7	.	TGTGCCAGCAGCGCCCTAGCGGGAGTCAACGAGCAGTACTTC	CASSALAGVNEQYF
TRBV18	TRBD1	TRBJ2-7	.	TGTGCCAGCTCACCGAACAGGGGTGTCACCTACGAGCAGTACTTC	CASSPNRGVTYEQYF
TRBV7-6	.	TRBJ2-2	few	TGTGCCAGCAGCTTAGTAGGAGGACTAAGGTACACCGGGGAGCTGTTTTTT	CASSLVGGLRYTGELFF
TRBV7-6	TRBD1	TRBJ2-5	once	TGTGCCAGCAGCCTGACAGGGACGGGAGAGACCCAGTACTTC	CASSLTGTGETQYF
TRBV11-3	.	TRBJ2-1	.	TGTGCCAGCAGCTTAGAGGCGACTACCTACCCCTACAATGAGCAGTTCTTC	CASSLEATTYPYNEQFF
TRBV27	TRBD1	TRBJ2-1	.	TGTGCCAGCAGTCTGGTGGGGGACAGGATGTACAATGAGCAGTTCTTC	CASSLVGDRMYNEQFF
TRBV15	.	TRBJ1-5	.	TGTGCCACCAGCAGAGATCGCGGCAGTAATCAGCCCCAGCATTTT	CATSRDRGSNQPQHF
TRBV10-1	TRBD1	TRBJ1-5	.	TGCGCCAGCAGTGATTTGGCCGAGGACAGGGTGGATAGCAATCAGCCCCAGCATTTT	CASSDLAEDRVDSNQPQHF
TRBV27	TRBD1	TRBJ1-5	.	TGTGCCAGCCGGACAGGGTCTGTGAATCAGCCCCAGCATTTT	CASRTGSVNQPQHF
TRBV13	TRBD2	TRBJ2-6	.	TGTGCCAGCAGCTTAGGGGGAGGGCCCGGGGCCAACGTCCTGACTTTC	CASSLGGGPGANVLTF
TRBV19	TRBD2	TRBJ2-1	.	TGTGCCAGTAGTAATAGGGAGGGCTCCTACAATGAGCAGTTCTTC	CASSNREGSYNEQFF
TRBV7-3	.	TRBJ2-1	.	TGTGCCAGCAGCTCTAACTACAATGAGCAGTTCTTC	CASSSNYNEQFF
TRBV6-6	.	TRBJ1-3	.	TGTGCCAGCAGCCTGGGGGACACTCTAAGGAACACCATATATTTT	CASSLGDTLRNTIYF
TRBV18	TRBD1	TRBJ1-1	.	TGTGCCAGCTCACCACCGGGACAGCCTACAATAAACACTGAAGCTTTCTTT	CASSPPGQPTINTEAFF
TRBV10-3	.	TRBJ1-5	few	TGTGCCATGTCCGGGAACAACAATCAGCCCCAGCATTTT	CAMSGNNNQPQHF
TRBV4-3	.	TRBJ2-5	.	TGCGCCAGCAGTCAAGATTGGGACTTCCGGAAGACCCAGTACTTC	CASSQDWDFRKTQYF
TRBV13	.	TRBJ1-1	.	TGTGCCAGCAGCTTCGGGCGGCGGGGGGGGACTGAAGCTTTCTTT	CASSFGRRGGTEAFF
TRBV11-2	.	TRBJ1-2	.	TGTGCCAGCAGCTCCCGAGACAGCAACCCCTATGGCTACACCTTC	CASSSRDSNPYGYTF
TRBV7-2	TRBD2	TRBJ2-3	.	TGTGCCAGCAGCTTAGCAGCCGGGAGGAAGGCAGATACGCAGTATTTT	CASSLAAGRKADTQYF
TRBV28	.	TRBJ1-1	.	TGTGCCAGCACCTTGACTCTGAACACTGAAGCTTTCTTT	CASTLTLNTEAFF
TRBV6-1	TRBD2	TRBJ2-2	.	TGTGCCAGCAGGACGGGACTAGCGAACACCGGGGAGCTGTTTTTT	CASRTGLANTGELFF
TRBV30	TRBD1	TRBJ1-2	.	TGTGCCTGGCATCAGGGGGCTGGGTATGGCTACACCTTC	CAWHQGAGYGYTF
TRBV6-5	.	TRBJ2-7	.	TGTGCCAGCAGTCCCCGCGGACAGATCGGCTACGAGCAGTACTTC	CASSPRGQIGYEQYF